The 13 T cell receptor beta chains listed next were all sequenced from one sample in a study of T cells expressing NK-cell markers. With the 5' RACE reads reprocessed, TCRdb shows one record per CDR3 protein and no DNA. The sample spans about 180,000 distinct CDR3 sequences; the ten largest clones claim about 19%. Material for sequencing was blood T cells: a sorted CD56 or NKG2C T cell subset, CD4+ or CD8+ T cells, or bulk PBMC T cells (not recorded which). Receptor source: a man aged 18-69 years in good health.

The V and J genes are TRBV12-3 or TRBV12-4 and TRBJ2-7; the D call from TCRdb, TRBD2, cannot be confirmed without DNA. The CDR3 totals 15 residues. The CDR3 is CASSTGTSGGYEQYF.

Here the CDR3 reads CASSTVSGSPLHF. The gene calls are TRBV19 and TRBJ1-6; TCRdb reports TRBD1, a call that lacks DNA to check it against. Per germline, CDR1 LNHDA and CDR2 SQIVND (reference sequence). The CDR3 has 13 amino acids.

The V and J genes are TRBV6-2 or TRBV6-3 and TRBJ2-5; the D gene TCRdb calls, TRBD2, cannot be checked with no DNA. The CDR3 is 14 amino acids. CDR1 is MNHEY and CDR2 is SVGEGT in the germline V gene. The CDR3 reads CASSPGLEGETQYF.

J is TRBJ2-7 and V is TRBV24-1. The CDR3 contains 12 residues. The V gene's germline CDR1 is KGHDR and CDR2 SFDVKD. The CDR3 protein is CATSDAVGEQYF.

The chain carries TRBV28 and TRBJ1-6. Germline CDR1 reads MDHEN; CDR2 reads SYDVKM. This CDR3 region has 13 residues. The CDR3 is CATWVSYNSPLHF.

V and J are TRBV12-3 or TRBV12-4 and TRBJ2-1; the TCRdb call, TRBD1, lacks DNA for checking. The length of the CDR3 is 13 residues. The CDR3 sequence: CASTQWAGAEQFF.

This sequence joins TRBV4-1 and TRBJ2-7; the TCRdb D gene call, TRBD1, has no DNA to confirm it. Germline loops: CDR1 MGHRA, CDR2 YSYEKL. The CDR3 contains 16 residues. The CDR3 sequence: CASSHVETGPFYEQYF.

This rearrangement joins TRBV11-3 to TRBJ2-1; TCRdb returns TRBD1, unconfirmable since there is no DNA. The CDR3 runs 14 residues. The V gene's germline CDR1 is SGHNT and CDR2 YENEEA. Here the CDR3 reads CASSRIDSYNEQFF.

The chain combines TRBV6-5 with TRBJ2-1; the TCRdb D gene call, TRBD2, has no DNA to confirm it. Germline CDR1 is MNHEY and CDR2 is SVGAGI. This CDR3 is built from 14 residues. This chain's CDR3 is CASSSYSRYNEQFF.

The genes are TRBV3-1 and TRBJ2-7. This CDR3 is built from 15 residues. CDR1 is LGHDT and CDR2 is YNNKEL in the germline V gene (reference sequence). The CDR3 sequence is CASSQELAAGYEQYF.

The CDR3 is CASSELTSGNQPQHF. The chain employs TRBV6-1 and TRBJ1-5; there is no DNA to check the TCRdb D call of TRBD1. CDR3 length: 15 amino acids. The germline V gene has CDR1 MNHNS and CDR2 SASEGT.

The chain carries TRBV6-5 and TRBJ1-1; TCRdb names TRBD1, which stays unverified in the absence of DNA. CDR1 and CDR2 (germline): MNHEY, SVGAGI. There are 16 residues in the CDR3. The CDR3 sequence is CASSYAWTGGGTEAFF.

V usage is TRBV7-6 and J usage is TRBJ2-3; absent DNA, TCRdb's TRBD2 call cannot be checked. This CDR3 is 19 amino acids long. Germline CDR1 reads SGHVS; CDR2 reads FNYEAQ. The CDR3 spells CASSLALGTSGGLTDTQYF.